The 3 T cell receptor beta chains listed next were all sequenced from one sample in a study of Graves' ophthalmopathy and Graves' hyperthyroidism. The authors amplified TCR beta CDR3 regions, and they did so from RNA transcripts for repertoire sequencing. HTBI-primed RT-PCR formed the first round, and a multiplex PCR formed the second. TCRdb re-called the multiplex PCR reads through MiXCR, storing one row per CDR3 protein. The sample contains approximately 500,000 distinct CDR3 sequences, over 13% of which appear only once. Sequenced: blood. These receptors all come from a woman aged 30 to 39 with Graves' ophthalmopathy.

This clonotype was observed many times. The CDR3 sequence is CASSQDRDASSYNSPLHF. DNA for the CDR3: TGTGCCAGCAGCCAAGACAGGGACGCCAGCTCCTATAATTCACCCCTCCACTTT. J is TRBJ1-6 and V is TRBV14, with a weak D call TRBD1 (5 bases). V was trimmed by 0 bases and J by 0 bases, leaving 12 bases between them. CDR3 length: 18 residues. The germline V gene encodes CDR1 SGHDN and CDR2 FVKESK.

V and J are TRBV19 and TRBJ1-1; TRBD1 is a possible D gene (5 bases). Trimming cost V 6 bases and J 1 base, with 15 bases left between them. This CDR3 region has 15 residues. Germline CDR1 and CDR2: LNHDA and SQIVND (reference sequence). CDR3 residues: CASRDRGGKNTEAFF. As DNA, the CDR3 is TGTGCCAGTAGGGATCGCGGGGGGAAGAACACTGAAGCTTTCTTT.

This clonotype occurred many times. The CDR3 DNA sequence: TGTGCCAGCAGCACAAGGGACCGAGATACGCAGTATTTT. Protein sequence: CASSTRDRDTQYF. V usage is TRBV9 and J usage is TRBJ2-3; tentatively, D is TRBD1 or TRBD2 (5 bases each). Germline V gene lookup returns CDR1 SGDLS and CDR2 YYNGEE. CDR3 length: 13 amino acids. V dropped 4 bases and J dropped 5 bases, with 11 bases sitting between them.